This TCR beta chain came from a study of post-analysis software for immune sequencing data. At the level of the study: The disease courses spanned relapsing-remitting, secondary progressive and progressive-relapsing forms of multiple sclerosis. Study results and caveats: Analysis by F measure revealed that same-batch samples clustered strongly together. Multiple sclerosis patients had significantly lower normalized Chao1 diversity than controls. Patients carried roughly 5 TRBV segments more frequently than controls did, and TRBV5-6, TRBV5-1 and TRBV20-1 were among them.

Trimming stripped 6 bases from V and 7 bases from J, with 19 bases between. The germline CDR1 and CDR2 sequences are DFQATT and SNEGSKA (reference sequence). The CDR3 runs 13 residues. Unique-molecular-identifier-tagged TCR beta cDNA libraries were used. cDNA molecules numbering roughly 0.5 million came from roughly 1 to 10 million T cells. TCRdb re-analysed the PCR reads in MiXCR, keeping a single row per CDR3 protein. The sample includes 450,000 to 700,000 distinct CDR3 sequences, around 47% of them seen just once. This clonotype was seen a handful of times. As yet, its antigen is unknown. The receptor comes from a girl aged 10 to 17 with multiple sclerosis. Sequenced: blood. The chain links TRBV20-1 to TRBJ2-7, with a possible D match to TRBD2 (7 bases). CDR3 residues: CSADWGGTGEQYF. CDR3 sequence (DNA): TGCAGTGCGGACTGGGGGGGCACGGGGGAGCAGTACTTC.